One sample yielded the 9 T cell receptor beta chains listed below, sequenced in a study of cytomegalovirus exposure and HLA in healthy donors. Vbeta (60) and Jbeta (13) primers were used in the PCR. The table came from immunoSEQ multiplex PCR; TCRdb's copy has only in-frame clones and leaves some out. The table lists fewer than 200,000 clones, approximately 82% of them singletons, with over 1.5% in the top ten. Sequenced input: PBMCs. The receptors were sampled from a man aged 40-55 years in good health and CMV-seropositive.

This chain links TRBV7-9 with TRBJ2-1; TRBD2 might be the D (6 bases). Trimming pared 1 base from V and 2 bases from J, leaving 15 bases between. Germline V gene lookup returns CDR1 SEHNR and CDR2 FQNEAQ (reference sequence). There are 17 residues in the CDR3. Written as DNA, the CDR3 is TGTGCCAGCAGCTTAGGGGAAGGACTATTCCCCTACAATGAGCAGTTCTTC. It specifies CASSLGEGLFPYNEQFF.

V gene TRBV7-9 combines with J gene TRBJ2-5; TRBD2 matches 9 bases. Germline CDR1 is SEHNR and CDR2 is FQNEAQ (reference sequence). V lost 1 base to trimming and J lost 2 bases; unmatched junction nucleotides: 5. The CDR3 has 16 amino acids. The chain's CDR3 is CASSLGGGRGQETQYF. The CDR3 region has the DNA TGTGCCAGCAGCTTAGGAGGCGGGAGGGGGCAAGAGACCCAGTACTTC.

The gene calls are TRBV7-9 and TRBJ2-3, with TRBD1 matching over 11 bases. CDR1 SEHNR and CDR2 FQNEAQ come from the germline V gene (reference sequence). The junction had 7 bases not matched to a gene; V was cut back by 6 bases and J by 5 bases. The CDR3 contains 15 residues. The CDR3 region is CASRGQGEHGDTQYF. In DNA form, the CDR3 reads TGTGCCAGCAGGGGACAGGGGGAACATGGAGATACGCAGTATTTT.

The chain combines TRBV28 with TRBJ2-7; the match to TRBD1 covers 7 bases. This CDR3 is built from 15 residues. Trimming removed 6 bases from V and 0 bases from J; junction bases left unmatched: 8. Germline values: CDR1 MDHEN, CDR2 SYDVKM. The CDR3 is CASSRPGQLSYEQYF. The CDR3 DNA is TGTGCCAGCAGCCGACCGGGACAGCTCTCCTACGAGCAGTACTTC.

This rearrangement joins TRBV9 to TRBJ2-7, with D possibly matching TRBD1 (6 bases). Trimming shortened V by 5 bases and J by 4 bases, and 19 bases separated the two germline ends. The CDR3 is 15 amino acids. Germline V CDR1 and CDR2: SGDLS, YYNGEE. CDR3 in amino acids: CASSEGAGRGYEQYF. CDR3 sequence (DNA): TGTGCCAGCAGTGAAGGGGCAGGCAGGGGTTACGAGCAGTACTTC.

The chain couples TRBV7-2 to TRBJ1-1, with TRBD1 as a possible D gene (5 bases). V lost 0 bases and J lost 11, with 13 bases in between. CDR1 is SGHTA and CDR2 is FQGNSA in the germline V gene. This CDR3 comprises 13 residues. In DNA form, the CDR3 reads TGTGCCAGCAGCTTAGCGCGAGGGGCGGGGGCTTTCTTT. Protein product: CASSLARGAGAFF.

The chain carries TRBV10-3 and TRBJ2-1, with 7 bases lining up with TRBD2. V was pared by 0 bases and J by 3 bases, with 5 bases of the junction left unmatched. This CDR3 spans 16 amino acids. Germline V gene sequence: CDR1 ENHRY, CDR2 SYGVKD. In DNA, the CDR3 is TGTGCCATCAGTGAGTCGATGGCGGGAGACTACAATGAGCAGTTCTTC. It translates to CAISESMAGDYNEQFF.

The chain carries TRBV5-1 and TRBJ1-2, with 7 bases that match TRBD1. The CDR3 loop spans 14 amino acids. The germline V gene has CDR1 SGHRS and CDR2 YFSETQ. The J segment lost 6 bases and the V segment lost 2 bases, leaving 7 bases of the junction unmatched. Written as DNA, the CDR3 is TGCGCCAGCAGCTTACAGACAGGGCCAAATGGCTACACCTTC. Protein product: CASSLQTGPNGYTF.

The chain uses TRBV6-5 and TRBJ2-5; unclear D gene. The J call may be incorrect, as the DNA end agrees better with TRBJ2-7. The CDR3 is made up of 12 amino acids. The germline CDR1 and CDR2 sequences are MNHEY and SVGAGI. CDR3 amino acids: CASYASSYEQYF. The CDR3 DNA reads TGTGCCAGCTATGCGAGCTCCTACGAGCAGTACTTC.